One and the same sample provided the 6 T cell receptor beta chains below, sequenced in a study of memory CD4+ T cells and cytomegalovirus serostatus. Single viable CD3+CD4+CD8-CD45RO+ cells were sorted as the memory CD4+ T cells. Generated by immunoSEQ multiplex PCR, the TCRdb table keeps only in-frame clones and is missing some. The repertoire has around 45,000 clones, around 77% of them found once; the top ten carry 0.61%. What was sequenced was memory CD4+ T cells from blood. The receptors shown here come from an adult in good health and CMV-seronegative.

Here the CDR3 reads CASNRDGASTDTQYF. The CDR3 DNA sequence: TGCGCCAGCAACCGGGATGGGGCTAGCACAGATACGCAGTATTTT. The chain carries TRBV5-1 and TRBJ2-3, with D perhaps matching TRBD1 or TRBD2 (5 bases each). Germline CDR1 reads SGHRS; CDR2 reads YFSETQ. Trimming stripped 6 bases from V and 0 bases from J, with 14 bases between. The CDR3 contains 15 residues.

This sequence joins TRBV6-5 and TRBJ2-1, with TRBD2 identical over 7 bases. The V and J ends lost 5 bases and 9 bases, in that order; junction bases with no gene match: 13. The germline V gene encodes CDR1 MNHEY and CDR2 SVGAGI. The CDR3 contains 15 residues. Here the CDR3 reads CASSTTGTITSEQFF. CDR3 coding DNA: TGTGCCAGCAGTACCACGGGGACTATTACGAGTGAGCAGTTCTTC.

The CDR3 DNA is TGTGCCAGCAGTGTATACACTGAAGCTTTCTTT. Protein sequence: CASSVYTEAFF. The J gene is TRBJ1-1, the V gene TRBV2; D unresolved. Trimming removed 4 bases at V and 3 bases at J, with 3 bases between. Germline loops: CDR1 SNHLY, CDR2 FYNNEI. The CDR3 extends over 11 amino acids.

This clone has a single count. This chain connects TRBV9 to TRBJ1-2; the D is unclear. The CDR3 sequence is 13 residues long. The V gene lost 0 bases and the J gene lost 8 bases, with 11 bases spanning the gap. Germline CDR1 is SGDLS and CDR2 is YYNGEE. This CDR3 is CASSVALGGGYTF. In nucleotides, the CDR3 is TGTGCCAGCAGCGTAGCATTGGGAGGAGGCTACACCTTC. The variable domain in full, with the rest retrieved from reference TRBV9 and TRBJ1-2, is DSGVTQTPKHLITATGQRVTLRCSPRSGDLSVYWYQQSLDQGLQFLIQYYNGEERAKGNILERFSAQQFPDLHSELNLSSLELGDSALYFCASSVALGGGYTFGSGTRLTVV.

The chain couples TRBV10-3 to TRBJ2-3, with 9 bases matching TRBD2. Looked up from germline, CDR1 is ENHRY and CDR2 is SYGVKD. The CDR3 is 13 amino acids. The V and J ends lost 8 bases and 4 bases, in that order; junction bases with no gene match: 4. The CDR3 spells CAIGGGAADTQYF. The CDR3 DNA reads TGTGCCATCGGCGGGGGGGCGGCAGATACGCAGTATTTT.

In this sample, this clone turned up a few times. The genes are TRBV9 and TRBJ2-3; maybe TRBD2 (8 bases). The V and J ends lost 3 bases and 2 bases respectively, with 19 bases between them. In germline, CDR1 is SGDLS, CDR2 YYNGEE. The CDR3 runs to 17 residues. The CDR3 spells CASSEGAAGAYTDTQYF. DNA for the CDR3: TGTGCCAGCAGCGAGGGGGCAGCGGGGGCCTACACAGATACGCAGTATTTT. Using reference TRBV9 and TRBJ2-3 for the parts outside the CDR3, the full variable domain is DSGVTQTPKHLITATGQRVTLRCSPRSGDLSVYWYQQSLDQGLQFLIQYYNGEERAKGNILERFSAQQFPDLHSELNLSSLELGDSALYFCASSEGAAGAYTDTQYFGPGTRLTVL.